This T cell receptor beta chain was captured by sequencing in a study of blood T cell repertoires in COVID-19. On the study more broadly: Specimens from acute and convalescent COVID-19 originated in the United States, Italy and Spain. T cells, B-cell-depleted T cells, or PBMCs provided the cDNA or gDNA that served as material.

J lost 7 bases, V lost 3 bases, and 7 bases had no gene match. Germline CDR1 and CDR2: SNHLY and FYNNEI. The length of the CDR3 is 16 residues. In the source study's methods: Quantification of nucleated cells was approximated via reference gene primer amplification. The repertoire was sequenced with immunoSEQ multiplex PCR; TCRdb's copy has only in-frame clones and lacks some. D and trimming come from the DNA, and the V and J calls and clone size come from that table. This sample yields about 220,000 clones, of which around 82% are seen a single time; 3.6% belongs to the top ten. The sequenced sample was peripheral blood. This chain links TRBV2 with TRBJ2-1, with TRBD2 matching over 12 bases. The source is a woman older than 75 with acute or convalescent COVID-19. The CDR3 DNA sequence: TGTGCCAGCAGTGAGTCTAGCGGGGGGGCGCGTAATGAGCAGTTCTTC. Its protein product is CASSESSGGARNEQFF.